Each of the 8 T cell receptor beta chains below was sequenced from the same sample in a study of T cell repertoires in cytomegalovirus infection. No cognate antigen is known for these TCRs. Each CDR3 protein gets one entry after TCRdb re-called the reads with MiXCR. The sample has tens of thousands of distinct CDR3 sequences, more than 25% seen once. Source material: PBMCs, sequenced either directly or after in vitro stimulation (not recorded which). The receptors shown here come from a human donor in good health (CMV status not recorded). Some clones in this sample may be carry-over from other donors' samples.

This clonotype came up many times. The J gene is TRBJ2-7, the V gene TRBV7-2; D is perhaps TRBD2 (7 bases). Trimming stripped 5 bases from V and 3 bases from J, with 17 bases between. Germline lookup yields CDR1 SGHTA and CDR2 FQGNSA. This CDR3 is 15 amino acids long. As DNA, the CDR3 is TGTGCCAGCAGCCCTAGCGGACAGCTGATCTACGAGCAGTACTTC. Translation: CASSPSGQLIYEQYF.

This clonotype showed up just a few times. V gene TRBV23-1 combines with J gene TRBJ2-3; the match to TRBD1 covers 7 bases. TRBV23-1 is noted as an ORF with a role that remains uncertain. The V gene end was trimmed by 6 bases and the J gene end by 4 bases; junction bases not matched to a gene: 22. The CDR3 is 19 amino acids. The CDR3 nucleotides read TGCGCCAGCAGCCCACCCTTCAAAGGACAGGCAAAGATTTCAGATACGCAGTATTTT. Encoded protein: CASSPPFKGQAKISDTQYF.

V gene TRBV7-9 combines with J gene TRBJ2-3; the D gene is possibly TRBD2 (6 bases). CDR1 SEHNR and CDR2 FQNEAQ come from the germline V gene (reference sequence). Trimming left V 5 bases short and J 4 bases short, with 10 bases between. There are 13 residues in the CDR3. CDR3 sequence reads: CASSLSGADTQYF. The CDR3 DNA follows: TGTGCCAGCAGCCTTTCGGGGGCAGATACGCAGTATTTT.

The table lists this clonotype with many counts. The chain combines TRBV5-1 with TRBJ2-1; D unresolved. In germline, CDR1 is SGHRS, CDR2 YFSETQ. CDR3 length: 12 amino acids. Trimming shortened V by 0 bases and J by 10 bases, and 8 bases separated the two germline ends. The CDR3 DNA reads as TGCGCCAGCAGCTTGGCTGGGTACGAGCAGTTCTTC. Translated: CASSLAGYEQFF.

The chain carries TRBV6-5 and TRBJ2-2, with 7 bases lining up with TRBD1. Germline CDR1 reads MNHEY; CDR2 reads SVGAGI. After removal of 8 bases from V and 7 bases from J, the junction contained 16 bases not matched to a gene. CDR3 size: 16 residues. Written as DNA, the CDR3 is TGTGCCAGCGAAAGACCGGGACAGAGCTTCGACGGGGAGCTGTTTTTT. Its translation: CASERPGQSFDGELFF.

The chain links TRBV11-2 to TRBJ1-1; D not certain. V was clipped by 5 bases and J by 0 bases, with 10 bases between them. This CDR3 spans 14 amino acids. Looked up from germline, CDR1 is SGHAT and CDR2 is FQNNGV. The CDR3 DNA reads TGTGCCAGCAGCCCACTCTTCATGAACACTGAAGCTTTCTTT. Translation gives CASSPLFMNTEAFF.

CDR3 residues: CASSFRLGTYEQYF. Written as DNA, the CDR3 is TGTGCCAGCAGTTTTCGACTGGGAACCTACGAGCAGTACTTC. The chain recombines TRBV12-3 or TRBV12-4 with TRBJ2-7; D gene ambiguous. This CDR3 comprises 14 residues. V shed 3 bases and J shed 2 bases, with 11 bases lying between them.

At least ten counts were recorded for this clonotype. The chain combines TRBV7-9 with TRBJ1-2; D unresolved. The germline CDR1 and CDR2 sequences are SEHNR and FQNEAQ (reference sequence). With 2 bases removed from V and 1 base from J, the gap between germline ends came to 11 bases. The CDR3 spans 15 residues. The CDR3 here is CASSLTTANNYGYTF. CDR3 DNA sequence: TGTGCCAGCAGCTTAACTACAGCGAATAACTATGGCTACACCTTC. Based on the CDR3 plus reference TRBV7-9 and TRBJ1-2, the full variable domain is DTGVSQNPRHKITKRGQNVTFRCDPISEHNRLYWYRQTLGQGPEFLTYFQNEAQLEKSRLLSDRFSAERPKGSFSTLEIQRTEQGDSAMYLCASSLTTANNYGYTFGSGTRLTVV.